The 31 T cell receptor beta chains below were found in one sample sequenced in a study of T cell responses to AZD1222 COVID-19 vaccine. The method was immunoSEQ multiplex PCR; TCRdb's version includes in-frame clones alone and lacks a portion of them. In the table there are 110,000 to 150,000 clones, roughly nine tenths of which are singletons. This material consisted of peripheral blood, taken on day 0 of AZD1222 vaccination. The source of these receptors is an adult in good health.

The rearrangement links TRBV7-9 to TRBJ2-7, with D perhaps TRBD1 (6 bases). Looked up from germline, CDR1 is SEHNR and CDR2 is FQNEAQ (reference sequence). V gave up 7 bases and J gave up 0 bases, with 10 bases separating them. The CDR3 length is 13 residues. For the CDR3, the DNA is TGTGCCAGCACCGGGACAAACTCCTACGAGCAGTACTTC. It translates to CASTGTNSYEQYF. The full variable domain, with the rest looked up from reference TRBV7-9 and TRBJ2-7, is DTGVSQNPRHKITKRGQNVTFRCDPISEHNRLYWYRQTLGQGPEFLTYFQNEAQLEKSRLLSDRFSAERPKGSFSTLEIQRTEQGDSAMYLCASTGTNSYEQYFGPGTRLTVT.

This clone came up once. The gene calls are TRBV29-1 and TRBJ2-4; D unclear. The CDR3 runs to 13 residues. Trimming shortened V by 5 bases and J by 3 bases, and 11 bases separated the two germline ends. Germline loops: CDR1 SQVTM, CDR2 ANQGSEA. The CDR3: CSVYRVGKNIQYF. CDR3 bases: TGCAGCGTTTATAGGGTCGGCAAAAACATTCAGTACTTC.

V gene TRBV28 combines with J gene TRBJ1-1; TRBD1 might be the D (5 bases). The V end was cut by 10 bases, the J end by 4 bases, with 13 bases between. Germline V lookup: CDR1 MDHEN, CDR2 SYDVKM. The CDR3 totals 12 residues. The CDR3 coding sequence is TGTGCCACCGGGGGTTGGAGCACTGAAGCTTTCTTT. As protein: CATGGWSTEAFF.

The table lists this clone with a count of one. The chain has TRBV23-1 and TRBJ2-7, with D perhaps TRBD1 (5 bases). TRBV23-1 is an ORF, and what it does is uncertain. V was clipped by 4 bases and J by 2 bases, with 12 bases between them. The CDR3 loop spans 14 amino acids. CDR3 nucleotides: TGCGCCAGCAGTCCCTTGACAGCCACCTACGAGCAGTACTTC. Translation gives CASSPLTATYEQYF.

CDR3 amino acids: CASSYRSTGGRSLAFF. CDR3 coding DNA: TGTGCCAGCAGTTATCGTAGTACAGGGGGGCGAAGTTTAGCTTTCTTT. The V call is TRBV6-5, the J call TRBJ1-1; 8 nucleotides line up with TRBD1. The ends lost 3 bases at V and 10 bases at J; junction bases unmatched: 16. The CDR3 length is 16 residues. The germline gives CDR1 MNHEY, CDR2 SVGAGI.

The rearrangement uses TRBV18 and TRBJ1-6; maybe TRBD1 (5 bases). The germline gives CDR1 KGHSH, CDR2 LQKENI. Trimming stripped 6 bases from V and 7 bases from J, with 7 bases between. The CDR3 extends over 12 amino acids. CDR3 bases: TGTGCCAGCTCCCCAGGGAATTCACCCCTCCACTTT. This codes for CASSPGNSPLHF.

The gene calls are TRBV14 and TRBJ1-2; D might be TRBD1 (5 bases). The CDR3 runs 13 residues. Trimming left V 5 bases short and J 4 bases short, with 11 bases between. Looked up from germline, CDR1 is SGHDN and CDR2 is FVKESK. Here the CDR3 DNA reads TGTGCCAGCAGCGGACGGGGGATCTATGGCTACACCTTC. Translation gives CASSGRGIYGYTF.

The chain has TRBV6-5 and TRBJ1-1; D may be TRBD1 (5 bases). The CDR3 consists of 15 residues. V was trimmed by 6 bases and J by 4 bases, leaving 18 bases between them. Germline V CDR1 and CDR2: MNHEY, SVGAGI. The CDR3: CASSPERGSGTEAFF. DNA for the CDR3: TGTGCCAGCAGCCCAGAGAGGGGTTCGGGCACTGAAGCTTTCTTT.

The V call is TRBV2, the J call TRBJ1-2; D is possibly TRBD1 (5 bases). The CDR3 is 11 residues long. Trimming pared 5 bases from V and 6 bases from J, leaving 7 bases between. Germline V gene lookup returns CDR1 SNHLY and CDR2 FYNNEI. The DNA of the CDR3 is TGTGCCAGCAGTCAGGGTGATGGCTACACCTTC. It translates to CASSQGDGYTF. Full variable domain (missing parts from reference TRBV2 and TRBJ1-2): EPEVTQTPSHQVTQMGQEVILRCVPISNHLYFYWYRQILGQKVEFLVSFYNNEISEKSEIFDDQFSVERPDGSNFTLKIRSTKLEDSAMYFCASSQGDGYTFGSGTRLTVV.

The chain is built from TRBV5-1 and TRBJ2-5; 9 nucleotides agree with TRBD2. Germline V lookup: CDR1 SGHRS, CDR2 YFSETQ. The junction had 5 bases not matched to a gene; V was cut back by 2 bases and J by 3 bases. This CDR3 region has 15 residues. CDR3 in amino acids: CASSLDVAGEETQYF. CDR3 DNA sequence: TGCGCCAGCAGCTTAGACGTAGCGGGGGAAGAGACCCAGTACTTC.

The chain uses TRBV24-1 and TRBJ1-2; the D gene is possibly TRBD1 (5 bases). There are 13 residues in the CDR3. Trimming removed 4 bases at V and 2 bases at J, with 7 bases between. Germline CDR1 KGHDR, CDR2 SFDVKD. CDR3 residues: CATSEGGNYGYTF. The CDR3 DNA reads TGTGCCACCAGTGAGGGGGGGAACTATGGCTACACCTTC.

This chain uses TRBV9 with TRBJ2-7, with TRBD1 identical over 9 bases. Germline lookup yields CDR1 SGDLS and CDR2 YYNGEE. The CDR3 is 17 amino acids. The ends lost 0 bases at V and 2 bases at J; junction bases unmatched: 9. The chain's CDR3 is CASSVGIGGDRAYEQYF. For the CDR3, the DNA is TGTGCCAGCAGCGTAGGGATAGGGGGGGACAGGGCCTACGAGCAGTACTTC.

This sequence joins TRBV6-5 and TRBJ1-5; the D is unclear. The V gene's germline CDR1 is MNHEY and CDR2 SVGAGI. The CDR3 totals 14 residues. The V end was cut by 6 bases, the J end by 3 bases, with 12 bases between. CDR3 sequence: CASRVRGLNQPQHF. DNA of the CDR3: TGTGCCAGCAGGGTTCGAGGGCTCAATCAGCCCCAGCATTTT.

V is TRBV14 and J is TRBJ1-4; 7 bases agree with TRBD1. Trimming took 0 bases from V and 8 from J; bases not matched to a gene: 3. CDR1 is SGHDN and CDR2 is FVKESK in the germline V gene. The CDR3 totals 14 residues. CDR3 DNA: TGTGCCAGCAGCCAAGATATCAGGGGGGAAAAACTGTTTTTT. This sequence encodes CASSQDIRGEKLFF.

The chain's CDR3 is CASSEASLNQPQHF. DNA of the CDR3: TGTGCCAGCAGTGAAGCTTCCCTCAATCAGCCCCAGCATTTT. V and J are TRBV6-1 and TRBJ1-5, with no clear D. The CDR3 spans 14 residues. Trimming shortened V by 0 bases and J by 3 bases, and 6 bases separated the two germline ends. CDR1 is MNHNS and CDR2 is SASEGT in the germline V gene.

The chain links TRBV5-6 to TRBJ2-2, with D unresolved. CDR1 SGHDT and CDR2 YYEEEE come from the germline V gene. This CDR3 spans 14 amino acids. The V and J ends lost 4 bases and 4 bases respectively, with 11 bases between them. The CDR3 is CASSLRVSTGELFF. The CDR3 DNA reads TGTGCCAGCAGCCTCCGGGTGAGCACCGGGGAGCTGTTTTTT.

This clone was counted only a few times. The chain has TRBV7-2 and TRBJ1-5; D is unresolved. The CDR3 has 15 residues. Germline values: CDR1 SGHTA, CDR2 FQGNSA. The germline V and J ends were trimmed by 1 base and 4 bases, with 11 bases remaining between them. The DNA for the CDR3 is TGTGCCAGCAGCTTAGGGTTAGTCATTAATCAGCCCCAGCATTTT. Translated: CASSLGLVINQPQHF.

This clone appeared a single time. V usage is TRBV28 and J usage is TRBJ2-7; 10 bases fit TRBD1. Trimming cost V 5 bases and J 4 bases; bases outside gene matches: 11. In germline, CDR1 is MDHEN, CDR2 SYDVKM. The CDR3 is 16 residues long. The CDR3 is CASSPPKPGQGYEQYF. In DNA form, the CDR3 reads TGTGCCAGCAGTCCCCCTAAACCGGGACAGGGGTACGAGCAGTACTTC. The full variable domain, rest sourced from reference TRBV28 and TRBJ2-7, is DVKVTQSSRYLVKRTGEKVFLECVQDMDHENMFWYRQDPGLGLRLIYFSYDVKMKEKGDIPEGYSVSREKKERFSLILESASTNQTSMYLCASSPPKPGQGYEQYFGPGTRLTVT.

The chain recombines TRBV7-7 with TRBJ1-1; possibly TRBD1 for D (5 bases). This CDR3 region has 13 residues. Trimming stripped 0 bases from V and 5 bases from J, with 7 bases between. CDR1 is SSHAT, CDR2 FNYEAQ, per germline (reference sequence). CDR3 region: CASSLAQETEAFF. Here the CDR3 DNA reads TGTGCCAGCAGCTTAGCACAGGAGACTGAAGCTTTCTTT.

The chain uses TRBV29-1 and TRBJ2-7; 9 bases line up with TRBD2. The CDR3 has 14 residues. The germline gives CDR1 SQVTM, CDR2 ANQGSEA. The ends lost 6 bases at V and 3 bases at J; junction bases unmatched: 9. For the CDR3, the DNA is TGCAGCGTATTAGTTGGACTAGCGAGCTACGAGCAGTACTTC. Residues: CSVLVGLASYEQYF.

The rearrangement uses TRBV6-5 and TRBJ1-1; D unresolved. V lost 2 bases and J lost 0, with 7 bases in between. This CDR3 has 14 residues. Germline CDR1 is MNHEY and CDR2 is SVGAGI. The CDR3 loop is CASSYRRLNTEAFF. The CDR3 DNA reads as TGTGCCAGCAGTTACCGGCGGCTGAACACTGAAGCTTTCTTT.

V gene TRBV12-3 or TRBV12-4 combines with J gene TRBJ1-5; D is possibly TRBD1 (5 bases). V was trimmed by 6 bases and J by 4 bases, leaving 10 bases between them. The CDR3 contains 13 residues. DNA of the CDR3: TGTGCCAGCAGGTCGGGGGGTAATCAGCCCCAGCATTTT. This translates into CASRSGGNQPQHF.

The V and J genes are TRBV7-9 and TRBJ2-7; TRBD2 matches at 11 bases. The CDR3 runs 18 residues. J lost 0 bases, V lost 0 bases, and 7 bases had no gene match. Germline-derived CDR1 and CDR2 are SEHNR and FQNEAQ (reference sequence). DNA of the CDR3: TGTGCCAGCAGCTTAGCTTGGGGTACTAGCGGGAGCTCCTACGAGCAGTACTTC. Translating gives CASSLAWGTSGSSYEQYF.

CDR3 sequence (DNA): TGTGCCAGCAGCCAAACCTTCCCGACTAGCGGGTCTGTCAATGAGCAGTTCTTC. As protein: CASSQTFPTSGSVNEQFF. This chain connects TRBV4-2 to TRBJ2-1; the match to TRBD2 covers 10 bases. The CDR3 has 18 residues. V lost 2 bases and J lost 6; bases outside the gene matches: 13. The germline CDR1 and CDR2 sequences are LGHNA and YNFKEQ.

The genes are TRBV19 and TRBJ1-6; D ambiguous. Between the trimmed V and J ends, which lost 2 bases and 9 bases, there was a span of 8 bases. The CDR3 spans 13 residues. CDR1 and CDR2 from the germline V gene are LNHDA and SQIVND (reference sequence). This CDR3 is CASSIMATSPLHF. The CDR3 region has the DNA TGTGCCAGTAGTATAATGGCCACTTCACCCCTCCACTTT.

This clone was seen more than once but under ten times. This chain uses TRBV15 with TRBJ1-6; D ambiguous. This CDR3 has 15 amino acids. Germline CDR1 reads LNHNV; CDR2 reads YYDKDF (reference sequence). V gave up 0 bases and J gave up 7 bases, with 10 bases separating them. The CDR3 nucleotides read TGTGCCACCAGCAGAGACGTCACGTCGAATTCACCCCTCCACTTT. Translation: CATSRDVTSNSPLHF.

J is TRBJ2-2 and V is TRBV24-1; 10 nucleotides align to TRBD1. The CDR3 has 14 residues. V lost 10 bases, J lost 2 bases, and 3 bases stayed unmatched. The germline V gene has CDR1 KGHDR and CDR2 SFDVKD. The CDR3 spells CATRDRGNTGELFF. DNA for the CDR3: TGTGCCACTAGGGACAGGGGAAACACCGGGGAGCTGTTTTTT.

The rearrangement links TRBV9 to TRBJ2-1, with a possible D match to TRBD1 (6 bases). This CDR3 is built from 14 residues. V lost 3 bases and J lost 8, with 15 bases in between. The V gene's germline CDR1 is SGDLS and CDR2 YYNGEE. CDR3 in amino acids: CASSDGGRGYEQFF. DNA of the CDR3: TGTGCCAGCAGCGATGGAGGCAGGGGATATGAGCAGTTCTTC.

The chain combines TRBV20-1 with TRBJ1-6; D is unclear. V was clipped by 3 bases and J by 0 bases, with 9 bases between them. In germline, CDR1 is DFQATT, CDR2 SNEGSKA (reference sequence). The CDR3 loop spans 15 amino acids. CDR3 nucleotides: TGCAGTGCTAGTCGGGGTCTCTCCTATAATTCACCCCTCCACTTT. This codes for CSASRGLSYNSPLHF.

The CDR3 DNA reads TGTGCCAGCAGCTTGCGTGCCAGGGGGGCGAACACTGAAGCTTTCTTT. Amino acid sequence: CASSLRARGANTEAFF. This sequence joins TRBV5-6 and TRBJ1-1; 7 bases are shared with TRBD1. The CDR3 sequence is 16 residues long. CDR1 and CDR2 from the germline V gene are SGHDT and YYEEEE. The junction had 7 bases not matched to a gene; V was cut back by 1 base and J by 1 base.

This rearrangement joins TRBV29-1 to TRBJ2-1; a possible D gene is TRBD2 (5 bases). V was trimmed by 5 bases and J by 8 bases, leaving 7 bases between them. Per the germline V gene, CDR1 is SQVTM and CDR2 is ANQGSEA. This CDR3 contains 10 residues. CDR3 in DNA: TGCAGCGTTTTTAGCGATGAGCAGTTCTTC. Amino acid sequence: CSVFSDEQFF.